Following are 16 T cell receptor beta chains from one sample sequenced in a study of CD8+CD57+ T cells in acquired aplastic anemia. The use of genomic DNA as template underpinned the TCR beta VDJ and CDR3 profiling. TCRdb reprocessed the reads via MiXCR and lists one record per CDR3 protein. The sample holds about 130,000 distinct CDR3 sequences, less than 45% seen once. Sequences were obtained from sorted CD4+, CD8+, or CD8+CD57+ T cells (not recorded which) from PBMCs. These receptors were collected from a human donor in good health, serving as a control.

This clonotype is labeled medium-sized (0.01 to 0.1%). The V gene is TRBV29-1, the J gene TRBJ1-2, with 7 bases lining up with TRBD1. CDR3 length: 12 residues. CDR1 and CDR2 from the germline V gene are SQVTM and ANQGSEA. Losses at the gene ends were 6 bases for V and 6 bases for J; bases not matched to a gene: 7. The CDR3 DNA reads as TGCAGCGTCCGAACAGGGGTGGATGGCTACACCTTC. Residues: CSVRTGVDGYTF. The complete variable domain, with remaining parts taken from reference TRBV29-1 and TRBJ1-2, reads SAVISQKPSRDICQRGTSLTIQCQVDSQVTMMFWYRQQPGQSLTLIATANQGSEATYESGFVIDKFPISRPNLTFSTLTVSNMSPEDSSIYLCSVRTGVDGYTFGSGTRLTVV.

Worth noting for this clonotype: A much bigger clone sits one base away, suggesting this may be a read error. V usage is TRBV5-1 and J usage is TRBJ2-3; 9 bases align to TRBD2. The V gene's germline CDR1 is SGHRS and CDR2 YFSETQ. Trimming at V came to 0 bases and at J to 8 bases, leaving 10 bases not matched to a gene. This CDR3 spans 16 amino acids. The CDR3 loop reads CASSLEAGGRVGTQYF. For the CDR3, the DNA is TGCGCCAGCAGCTTGGAGGCGGGAGGGCGAGTCGGTACGCAGTATTTT.

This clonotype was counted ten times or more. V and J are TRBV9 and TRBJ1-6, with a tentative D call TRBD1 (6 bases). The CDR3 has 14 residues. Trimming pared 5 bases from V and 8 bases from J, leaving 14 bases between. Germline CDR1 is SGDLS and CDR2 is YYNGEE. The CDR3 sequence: CASRGTGNDSPLHF. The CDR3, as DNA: TGTGCCAGCAGAGGAACAGGGAATGATTCACCCCTCCACTTT.

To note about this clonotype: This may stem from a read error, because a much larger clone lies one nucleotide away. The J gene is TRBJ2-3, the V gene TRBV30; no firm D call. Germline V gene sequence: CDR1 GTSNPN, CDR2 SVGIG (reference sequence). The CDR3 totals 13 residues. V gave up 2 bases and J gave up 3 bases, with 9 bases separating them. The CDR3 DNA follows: TGTGCCTGGAGTTCCCAAACTACAGATACGCAGTATTTT. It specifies CAWSSQTTDTQYF.

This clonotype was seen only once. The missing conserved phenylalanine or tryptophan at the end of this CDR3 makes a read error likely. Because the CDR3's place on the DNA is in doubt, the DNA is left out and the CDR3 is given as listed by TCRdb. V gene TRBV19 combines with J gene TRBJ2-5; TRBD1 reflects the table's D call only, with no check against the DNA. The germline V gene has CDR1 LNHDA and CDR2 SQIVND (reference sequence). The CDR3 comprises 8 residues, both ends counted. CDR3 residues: CASSSRDR.

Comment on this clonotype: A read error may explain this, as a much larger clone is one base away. The CDR3 DNA reads TGTGCCAGCAGCGGTCGCCGGGACAGCCCTTTCTATGGCTACACCTTC. It encodes CASSGRRDSPFYGYTF. This chain uses TRBV11-2 with TRBJ1-2, with TRBD1 matching 7 bases. The CDR3 consists of 16 residues. The germline gives CDR1 SGHAT, CDR2 FQNNGV. V gave up 5 bases and J gave up 4 bases; unmatched junction bases: 13.

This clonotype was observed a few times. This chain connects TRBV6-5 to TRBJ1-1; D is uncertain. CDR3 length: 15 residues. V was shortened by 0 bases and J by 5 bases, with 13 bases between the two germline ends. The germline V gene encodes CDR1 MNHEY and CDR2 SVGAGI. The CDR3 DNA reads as TGTGCCAGCAGTTACTCGAGTCTACAGACAACTGAAGCTTTCTTT. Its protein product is CASSYSSLQTTEAFF.

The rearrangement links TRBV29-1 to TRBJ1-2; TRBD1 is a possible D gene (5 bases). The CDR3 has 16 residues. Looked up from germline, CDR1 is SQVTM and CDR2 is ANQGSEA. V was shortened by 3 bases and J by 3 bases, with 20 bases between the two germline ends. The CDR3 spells CSVESGSGTAYYGYTF. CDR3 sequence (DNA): TGCAGCGTTGAGTCCGGTAGCGGGACGGCGTACTATGGCTACACCTTC.

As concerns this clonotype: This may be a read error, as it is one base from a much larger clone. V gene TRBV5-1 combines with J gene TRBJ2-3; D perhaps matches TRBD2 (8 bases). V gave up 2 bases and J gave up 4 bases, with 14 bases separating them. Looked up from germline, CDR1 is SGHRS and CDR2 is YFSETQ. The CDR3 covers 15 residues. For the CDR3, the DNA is TGCGCCAGCAGCTTCACGGGAGGGGGCGCAGATACGCAGTATTTT. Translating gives CASSFTGGGADTQYF.

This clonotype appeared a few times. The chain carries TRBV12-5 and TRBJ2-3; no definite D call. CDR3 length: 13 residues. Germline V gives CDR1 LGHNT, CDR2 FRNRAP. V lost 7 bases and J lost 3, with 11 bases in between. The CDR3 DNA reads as TGTGCTAGTGTCCCCGGGTCGACAGATACGCAGTATTTT. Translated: CASVPGSTDTQYF.

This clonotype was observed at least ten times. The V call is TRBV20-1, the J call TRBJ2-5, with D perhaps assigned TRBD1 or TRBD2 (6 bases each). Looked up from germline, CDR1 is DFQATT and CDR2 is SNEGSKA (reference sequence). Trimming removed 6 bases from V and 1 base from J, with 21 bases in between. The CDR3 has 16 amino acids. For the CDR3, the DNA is TGCAGTGCCACCACGGTGGGGGGCAGATTCCAAGAGACCCAGTACTTC. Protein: CSATTVGGRFQETQYF.

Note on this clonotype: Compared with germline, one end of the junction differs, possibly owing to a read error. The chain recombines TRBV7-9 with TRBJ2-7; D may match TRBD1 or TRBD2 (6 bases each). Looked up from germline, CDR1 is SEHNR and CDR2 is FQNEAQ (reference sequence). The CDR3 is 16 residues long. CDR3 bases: TGCGCCAGCAGCTCGCGGGACACCCGAAGGTCTTACGAGCAGTACTTC. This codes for CASSSRDTRRSYEQYF.

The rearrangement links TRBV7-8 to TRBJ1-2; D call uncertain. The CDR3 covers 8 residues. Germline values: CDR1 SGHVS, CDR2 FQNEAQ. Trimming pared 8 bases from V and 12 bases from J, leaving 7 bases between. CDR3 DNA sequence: TGTGCCAGCCCCCAGGACACCTTC. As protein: CASPQDTF.

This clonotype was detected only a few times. CDR3 DNA: TGTGCCAGCAGCCTCCTTGAAGGCGGGAGGGCCAATGAGCAGTTCTTC. Residues: CASSLLEGGRANEQFF. The gene calls are TRBV14 and TRBJ2-1; 9 bases line up with TRBD2. Germline lookup yields CDR1 SGHDN and CDR2 FVKESK. The CDR3 is 16 amino acids. V shed 4 bases and J 6 bases; nucleotides not matched to a gene: 10.

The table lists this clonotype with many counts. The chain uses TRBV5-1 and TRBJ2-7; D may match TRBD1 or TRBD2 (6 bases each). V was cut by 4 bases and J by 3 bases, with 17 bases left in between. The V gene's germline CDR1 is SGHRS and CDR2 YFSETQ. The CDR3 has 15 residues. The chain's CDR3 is CASSVGGTNLYEQYF. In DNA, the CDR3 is TGCGCCAGCAGCGTGGGCGGGACAAACCTCTACGAGCAGTACTTC. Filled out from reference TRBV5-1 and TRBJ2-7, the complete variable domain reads KAGVTQTPRYLIKTRGQQVTLSCSPISGHRSVSWYQQTPGQGLQFLFEYFSETQRNKGNFPGRFSGRQFSNSRSEMNVSTLELGDSALYLCASSVGGTNLYEQYFGPGTRLTVT.

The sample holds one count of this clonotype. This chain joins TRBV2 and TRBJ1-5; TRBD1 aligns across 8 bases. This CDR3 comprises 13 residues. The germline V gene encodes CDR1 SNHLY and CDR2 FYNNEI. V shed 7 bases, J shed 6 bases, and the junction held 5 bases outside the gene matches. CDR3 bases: TGTGCCAGCAAAGAGACAGGGGCTCAGCCCCAGCATTTT. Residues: CASKETGAQPQHF.